The sequence of this T cell receptor (beta chain) was determined in a study of graft-versus-host responses after intestinal transplantation. Study as a whole: Anti-thymocyte globulin served as induction for all recipients, who then took tacrolimus and steroids for 3 to 4 years.

CDR1 and CDR2 from the germline V gene are KGHSH and LQKENI. The CDR3 runs to 12 residues. V lost 6 bases and J 0 bases, leaving 6 bases between the germline ends. Study-level points and caveats: Researchers found peak circulating GvH clone levels linked to early post-transplant HvG declines. Within the allografts of patients who had graft-donor T cell macrochimerism, graft-versus-host to host-versus-graft clonal ratios were high. Analysis identified GvH clones in recipient marrow, with some appearing first in ileum or blood.

Graft samples were processed, releasing intraepithelial and lamina propria lymphocytes. With regard to this clone: What it binds is not known.

Profiled with immunoSEQ multiplex PCR; TCRdb holds only in-frame clones, not every one. This table holds approximately 14,000 clones, less than 80% found once. V usage is TRBV18 and J usage is TRBJ2-7; unclear D gene. This TCR was recovered from a human patient who received an intestinal transplant, so some T cells may come from the graft donor. The specimen comprised ileum tissue, sampled 650 to 700 days after intestinal transplantation. The CDR3 region is CASSHSSYEQYF. DNA for the CDR3: TGTGCCAGCTCCCACAGCTCCTACGAGCAGTACTTC.